Listed below are T cell receptor beta chains from one sample, sequenced in a study of CD8 T cells in ankylosing spondylitis. Each CDR3 protein gets one entry after TCRdb re-called the 5' RACE reads with MiXCR. The table has 250,000 to 300,000 distinct CDR3 sequences, around 20% seen once. Input material: blood, either unsorted or a sorted T cell fraction (not recorded which). Receptor source: a male donor with ankylosing spondylitis or in good health (not recorded which). Each CDR3 is given with its conserved first and last residue. D genes are given only for firm matches. Size is stated for part of the rows, as once, few or many counts, or as a class when the clone is expanded.

V: TRBV18
size: NA
J: TRBJ2-1
D: NA
DNA: TGTGCCAGCTCACCGGGCCCCGGGGCCAATGAGCAGTTCTTC
CDR3: CASSPGPGANEQFF

V: TRBV12-3/TRBV12-4
size: NA
J: TRBJ1-2
D: NA
DNA: TGTGCCAGCAGTTTAGGGATCGGCTACACCTTC
CDR3: CASSLGIGYTF

V: TRBV12-3/TRBV12-4
size: few
J: TRBJ2-2
D: NA
DNA: TGTGCCAGCAGGCCAGGGTCTGGGGAGCTGTTTTTT
CDR3: CASRPGSGELFF

V: TRBV12-3/TRBV12-4
size: NA
J: TRBJ1-5
D: TRBD1
DNA: TGTGCCAGCAGTCTGGGACAGGGGGCCCTCGGTCAGCCCCAGCATTTT
CDR3: CASSLGQGALGQPQHF

V: TRBV5-1
size: few
J: TRBJ2-3
D: TRBD2
DNA: TGCGCCAGCAGCTTGGGGTCTAGCGGGGGCCGTAGCACAGATACGCAGTATTTT
CDR3: CASSLGSSGGRSTDTQYF

V: TRBV12-3/TRBV12-4
size: few
J: TRBJ1-1
D: TRBD1
DNA: TGTGCCAGCAGTCTAGGGACAGGGGGCGCGGCTTTCTTT
CDR3: CASSLGTGGAAFF

V: TRBV6-1
size: many
J: TRBJ1-1
D: NA
DNA: TGTGCCAGCAGGGGACCGGGGACTGAAGCTTTCTTT
CDR3: CASRGPGTEAFF

V: TRBV20-1
size: few
J: TRBJ2-1
D: TRBD2
DNA: TGCAGTGCTTCGCGGGGGGGCCCCTACAATGAGCAGTTCTTC
CDR3: CSASRGGPYNEQFF

V: TRBV20-1
size: few
J: TRBJ1-4
D: NA
DNA: TGCAGTGCTAGGATGGGGCCTGCAACTAATGAAAAACTGTTTTTT
CDR3: CSARMGPATNEKLFF

V: TRBV25-1
size: NA
J: TRBJ2-3
D: TRBD2
DNA: TGTGCCAGCAGTGAGACTAGCGGGAGGAATTCAGATACGCAGTATTTT
CDR3: CASSETSGRNSDTQYF

V: TRBV4-2
size: few
J: TRBJ2-1
D: TRBD1
DNA: TGTGCCAGCAGCCAAGTAACAGGGGGCGCCTACAATGAGCAGTTCTTC
CDR3: CASSQVTGGAYNEQFF

V: TRBV29-1
size: few
J: TRBJ2-1
D: TRBD2
DNA: TGCAGCGTTGAAATTCTAGCGGGGGGGTACAATGAGCAGTTCTTC
CDR3: CSVEILAGGYNEQFF

V: TRBV12-3/TRBV12-4
size: many
J: TRBJ2-5
D: NA
DNA: TGTGCCAGCAGTTTAGCGGGGGGGCTTGGCCAAGAGACCCAGTACTTC
CDR3: CASSLAGGLGQETQYF

V: TRBV5-5
size: NA
J: TRBJ1-4
D: NA
DNA: TGTGCCAGCAGCTTGAGCATTCAGGGGACGAATGAAAAACTGTTTTTT
CDR3: CASSLSIQGTNEKLFF

V: TRBV20-1
size: few
J: TRBJ1-1
D: NA
DNA: TGCAGTGCCTTGTGGGGGATGAACACTGAAGCTTTCTTT
CDR3: CSALWGMNTEAFF

V: TRBV2
size: few
J: TRBJ1-2
D: NA
DNA: TGTGCCAGCAGGAACTATGGCTACACCTTC
CDR3: CASRNYGYTF

V: TRBV25-1
size: NA
J: TRBJ1-1
D: NA
DNA: TGTGCCAGCAGTGAATGGGGCCAGAACACTGAAGCTTTCTTT
CDR3: CASSEWGQNTEAFF

V: TRBV20-1
size: few
J: TRBJ2-1
D: TRBD2
DNA: TGCAGTGCTAGTGGGTGGCCTAGCGGGAGGACCAGCTCCTACAATGAGCAGTTCTTC
CDR3: CSASGWPSGRTSSYNEQFF

V: TRBV19
size: NA
J: TRBJ2-2
D: NA
DNA: TGTGCCAGTAGTATAGCGGTCACCGGGGAGCTGTTTTTT
CDR3: CASSIAVTGELFF

V: TRBV20-1
size: few
J: TRBJ2-1
D: NA
DNA: TGCAGTGCTAGACGGGGGGCGGGTATAGACAATGAGCAGTTCTTC
CDR3: CSARRGAGIDNEQFF

V: TRBV18
size: few
J: TRBJ1-1
D: NA
DNA: TGTGCCAGCTCAACCACAGGGTTCGACACTGAAGCTTTCTTT
CDR3: CASSTTGFDTEAFF

V: TRBV7-9
size: NA
J: TRBJ2-1
D: NA
DNA: TGTGCCAGCAGCTATTCGTGGGGGGCGAACAATGAGCAGTTCTTC
CDR3: CASSYSWGANNEQFF

V: TRBV25-1
size: NA
J: TRBJ1-6
D: NA
DNA: TGTGCCAGCAGGGGGACGGTGGGAGGGGGTTCACCCCTCCACTTT
CDR3: CASRGTVGGGSPLHF

V: TRBV9
size: few
J: TRBJ1-6
D: NA
DNA: TGTGCCAGCAGCGTAGGCCCCCGTTCACCCCTCCACTTT
CDR3: CASSVGPRSPLHF

V: TRBV11-1
size: NA
J: TRBJ2-2
D: TRBD1
DNA: TGTGCCAGCAGCCCGCTGGGACAGGTCCACGTCGGCACCGGGGAGCTGTTTTTT
CDR3: CASSPLGQVHVGTGELFF

V: TRBV29-1
size: NA
J: TRBJ2-3
D: NA
DNA: TGCAGCGTTGAGTCCCTCGGAGCGACGGGTACGCAGTATTTT
CDR3: CSVESLGATGTQYF

V: TRBV18
size: few
J: TRBJ1-5
D: NA
DNA: TGTGCCAGCTCACCACCGTGGGGAGAGCCCCAGCATTTT
CDR3: CASSPPWGEPQHF

V: TRBV7-9
size: NA
J: TRBJ2-5
D: TRBD1
DNA: TGTGCCAGCAGCCAGCCCGGGACAGGGAAAGAGACCCAGTACTTC
CDR3: CASSQPGTGKETQYF

V: TRBV28
size: many
J: TRBJ1-1
D: NA
DNA: TGTGCCAGCAAAGGACAACGGACTGAAGCTTTCTTT
CDR3: CASKGQRTEAFF

V: TRBV11-2
size: NA
J: TRBJ1-3
D: NA
DNA: TGTGCCAGCAGCTGGACAGCGAGCTCTGGAAACACCATATATTTT
CDR3: CASSWTASSGNTIYF

V: TRBV6-1
size: NA
J: TRBJ1-4
D: NA
DNA: TGTGCCAGCAGTCAGACGACAGGAAATGAAAAACTGTTTTTT
CDR3: CASSQTTGNEKLFF

V: TRBV18
size: NA
J: TRBJ1-5
D: TRBD1
DNA: TGTGCCAGCTCATCCACTACAATATTAGGACAGGGAATTGGTGGCGATCAGCCCCAGCATTTT
CDR3: CASSSTTILGQGIGGDQPQHF

V: TRBV28
size: NA
J: TRBJ1-1
D: NA
DNA: TGTGCCAGCAGTCCCTCCGACAGAATGAACACTGAAGCTTTCTTT
CDR3: CASSPSDRMNTEAFF

V: TRBV29-1
size: many
J: TRBJ1-5
D: NA
DNA: TGCAGCGTTGGTCCAGGGGAGGTTCTTAAGCCCCAGCATTTT
CDR3: CSVGPGEVLKPQHF

V: TRBV7-9
size: few
J: TRBJ2-2
D: NA
DNA: TGTGCCAGCAGCCCCTCCCAGCTCCCTCGGGGCACCGGGGAGCTGTTTTTT
CDR3: CASSPSQLPRGTGELFF